A single sample gave rise to the 29 T cell receptor beta chains below, sequenced in a study of T cell changes during pregnancy in multiple sclerosis. Sequencing used immunoSEQ multiplex PCR; TCRdb keeps in-frame clones, though not all of them. The sample holds 100,000 to 150,000 clones, 90% to 95% seen once. Sequences were derived from peripheral blood, sampled before pregnancy. These receptors all stem from a female donor with multiple sclerosis, enrolled in a pregnancy study.

This chain joins TRBV19 and TRBJ1-1; weak D call: TRBD1 (5 bases). CDR3 length: 16 residues. CDR1 and CDR2 (germline): LNHDA, SQIVND (reference sequence). Trimming took off 6 bases at V and 2 bases at J, with 19 bases between the two ends. The CDR3 reads CASRLQGRSSNTEAFF. Here the CDR3 DNA reads TGTGCCAGTAGACTTCAGGGCAGGTCTTCAAACACTGAAGCTTTCTTT.

Comment on this clone: The sample contains more than one DNA sequence encoding this CDR3. The chain employs TRBV19 and TRBJ1-4, with TRBD1 matching 7 bases. Germline CDR1 LNHDA, CDR2 SQIVND (reference sequence). The CDR3 runs 14 residues. With 3 bases clipped from V and 6 bases from J, the junction kept 4 bases outside the gene matches. CDR3 loop: CASSMGQGDEKLFF. CDR3 sequence (DNA): TGTGCCAGTAGTATGGGGCAGGGGGATGAAAAACTGTTTTTT.

V gene TRBV6-1 combines with J gene TRBJ1-4; D is possibly TRBD1 (5 bases). Trimming shortened V by 6 bases and J by 4 bases, and 15 bases separated the two germline ends. The CDR3 is made up of 15 amino acids. The germline V gene has CDR1 MNHNS and CDR2 SASEGT. Written as DNA, the CDR3 is TGTGCCAGCAGGGGGCTCGGGGGACTTAATGAAAAACTGTTTTTT. Residues: CASRGLGGLNEKLFF.

The chain couples TRBV9 to TRBJ2-1, with 10 bases matching TRBD1. CDR3 length: 15 residues. Germline CDR1 reads SGDLS; CDR2 reads YYNGEE. After removal of 4 bases from V and 5 bases from J, the junction contained 6 bases not matched to a gene. The CDR3 region has the DNA TGTGCCAGCAGCAGGACAGGGGGACAGGACAATGAGCAGTTCTTC. The encoded protein is CASSRTGGQDNEQFF.

The CDR3 DNA follows: TGTGCCAGCTCGCCGAGACAGCTGCCCTACGAGCAGTACTTC. Its protein product is CASSPRQLPYEQYF. The rearrangement links TRBV18 to TRBJ2-7, with a possible D match to TRBD1 (5 bases). CDR3 length: 14 residues. Germline assignment: CDR1 KGHSH and CDR2 LQKENI. V shed 6 bases and J shed 2 bases, with 14 bases lying between them.

The chain is built from TRBV11-2 and TRBJ1-6; weak D call: TRBD1 (5 bases). The CDR3 length is 15 residues. Germline CDR1 is SGHAT and CDR2 is FQNNGV. V lost 2 bases and J lost 7, with 12 bases in between. The chain's CDR3 is CASSLRGAGNSPLHF. The CDR3 region has the DNA TGTGCCAGCAGCTTAAGGGGCGCTGGAAATTCACCCCTCCACTTT.

The chain employs TRBV6-6 and TRBJ2-2; tentatively, D is TRBD1 (5 bases). The germline V gene encodes CDR1 MNHNY and CDR2 SVGAGI (reference sequence). The CDR3 is made up of 16 amino acids. Trimming pared 4 bases from V and 1 base from J, leaving 13 bases between. Here the CDR3 reads CASSSRQSGNTGELFF. The CDR3 DNA follows: TGTGCCAGCAGTTCAAGACAGTCGGGGAACACCGGGGAGCTGTTTTTT.

This chain uses TRBV2 with TRBJ2-5, with a tentative D call TRBD2 (5 bases). The CDR3 covers 13 residues. The V end was cut by 1 base, the J end by 7 bases, with 10 bases between. The germline V gene has CDR1 SNHLY and CDR2 FYNNEI. CDR3 DNA: TGTGCCAGCAGTGAAGGGTGGGAGAGGACCCAGTACTTC. Protein: CASSEGWERTQYF.

The gene calls are TRBV27 and TRBJ2-5; 11 bases map to TRBD2. This CDR3 is built from 15 residues. Germline V CDR1 and CDR2: MNHEY, SMNVEV (reference sequence). Trimming at V came to 2 bases and at J to 4 bases, leaving 3 bases not matched to a gene. CDR3 DNA sequence: TGTGCCAGCAGTTTAAGACTAGCGGGGCGAGAGACCCAGTACTTC. It encodes CASSLRLAGRETQYF.

The V call is TRBV19, the J call TRBJ2-1; 8 bases are a match to TRBD1. This CDR3 comprises 13 residues. V lost 5 bases to trimming and J lost 12 bases; unmatched junction nucleotides: 9. Germline V gene data show CDR1 as LNHDA and CDR2 as SQIVND (reference sequence). CDR3 bases: TGTGCCAGTAGTCCGGCCGGGACAGGAGGGCAGTTCTTC. Translated, it gives CASSPAGTGGQFF.

This rearrangement joins TRBV6-6 to TRBJ1-2, with 8 positions matching TRBD1. CDR3 size: 12 residues. Germline assignment: CDR1 MNHNY and CDR2 SVGAGI (reference sequence). V dropped 5 bases and J dropped 4; count of bases not matched to a gene: 0. The CDR3 region has the DNA TGTGCCAGCAGTGACAGGGGCTATGGCTACACCTTC. Encoded protein: CASSDRGYGYTF.

The chain carries TRBV5-4 and TRBJ1-1; D is ambiguous. The CDR3 totals 13 residues. Trimming stripped 2 bases from V and 5 bases from J, with 10 bases between. Germline CDR1 is SGHNT and CDR2 is YYREEE (reference sequence). CDR3 in DNA: TGTGCCAGCAGCTTTGCGGGCGAAACTGAAGCTTTCTTT. This translates into CASSFAGETEAFF.

The gene calls are TRBV7-3 and TRBJ2-7; TRBD1 agrees at 9 bases. The V gene's germline CDR1 is SGHTA and CDR2 FQGTGA. Trimming cost V 5 bases and J 3 bases; bases outside gene matches: 8. The CDR3 has 15 amino acids. CDR3 loop: CASSAGTGTIYEQYF. The DNA for the CDR3 is TGTGCCAGCAGCGCTGGGACAGGGACCATCTACGAGCAGTACTTC. Based on the CDR3 plus reference TRBV7-3 and TRBJ2-7, the full variable domain is GAGVSQTPSNKVTEKGKYVELRCDPISGHTALYWYRQSLGQGPEFLIYFQGTGAADDSGLPNDRFFAVRPEGSVSTLKIQRTERGDSAVYLCASSAGTGTIYEQYFGPGTRLTVT.

The sample holds a few counts of this clone. The chain links TRBV5-1 to TRBJ1-1, with D hard to call. V lost 5 bases and J lost 0, with 8 bases in between. CDR3 length equals 13 residues. Looked up from germline, CDR1 is SGHRS and CDR2 is YFSETQ. The CDR3 loop reads CASREAMNTEAFF. The CDR3 bases are TGCGCCAGCAGAGAAGCCATGAACACTGAAGCTTTCTTT.

The chain combines TRBV7-2 with TRBJ2-4; weak D call: TRBD1 (7 bases). V was trimmed by 3 bases and J by 3 bases, leaving 15 bases between them. CDR3 length equals 16 residues. Germline CDR1 and CDR2: SGHTA and FQGNSA. CDR3 residues: CASSFIYRGGKNIQYF. Written as DNA, the CDR3 is TGTGCCAGCAGCTTTATCTACAGGGGAGGCAAAAACATTCAGTACTTC. Full variable domain (rest looked up from reference TRBV7-2 and TRBJ2-4): GAGVSQSPSNKVTEKGKDVELRCDPISGHTALYWYRQSLGQGLEFLIYFQGNSAPDKSGLPSDRFSAERTGGSVSTLTIQRTQQEDSAVYLCASSFIYRGGKNIQYFGAGTRLSVL.

The chain uses TRBV4-2 and TRBJ2-5, with a possible D match to TRBD2 (5 bases). Trimming removed 1 base at V and 3 bases at J, with 15 bases between. Germline V gene data show CDR1 as LGHNA and CDR2 as YNFKEQ. The CDR3 covers 16 residues. CDR3 region: CASSQAMKGLEETQYF. Written as DNA, the CDR3 is TGTGCCAGCAGCCAAGCCATGAAAGGACTCGAAGAGACCCAGTACTTC.

This rearrangement joins TRBV5-1 to TRBJ1-5; D perhaps matches TRBD1 (6 bases). The CDR3 spans 14 residues. Trimming cost V 0 bases and J 10 bases, with 14 bases left between them. CDR1 and CDR2 (germline): SGHRS, YFSETQ. The CDR3 nucleotides are TGCGCCAGCAGCTTGGTTCCAGGGGCTGGCCCCCAGCATTTT. It yields the protein CASSLVPGAGPQHF.

This clone showed up just once. The gene calls are TRBV19 and TRBJ1-6, with TRBD1 matching over 11 bases. With V trimmed by 4 bases and J by 8 bases, 10 bases remained unmatched. CDR3 length: 17 residues. Germline values: CDR1 LNHDA, CDR2 SQIVND (reference sequence). The CDR3 DNA reads TGTGCCAGTAGTACCTCCCGGACAGGGGGCCGGCATTCACCCCTCCACTTT. Translation gives CASSTSRTGGRHSPLHF.

The chain uses TRBV6-5 and TRBJ1-1; the D gene is possibly TRBD1 (5 bases). Looked up from germline, CDR1 is MNHEY and CDR2 is SVGAGI. Trimming stripped 2 bases from V and 6 bases from J, with 10 bases between. The CDR3 is made up of 13 amino acids. In DNA, the CDR3 is TGTGCCAGCAGTTACCGGGGGGTCTCTGAAGCTTTCTTT. Its protein is CASSYRGVSEAFF.

The chain has TRBV5-5 and TRBJ1-3; D is ambiguous. Germline V gene data show CDR1 as SGHKS and CDR2 as YYEKEE (reference sequence). This CDR3 contains 14 residues. V was clipped by 1 base and J by 4 bases, with 9 bases between them. CDR3 sequence reads: CASSLRREGNTIYF. The CDR3, as DNA: TGTGCCAGCAGCTTGAGACGGGAAGGAAACACCATATATTTT.

This chain connects TRBV6-1 to TRBJ1-2; 9 bases map to TRBD1. The J segment lost 4 bases and the V segment lost 4 bases, leaving 7 bases of the junction unmatched. The CDR3 runs 15 residues. Germline CDR1 reads MNHNS; CDR2 reads SASEGT. The CDR3 loop is CASSGDRGAAYGYTF. Written as DNA, the CDR3 is TGTGCCAGCAGTGGTGACAGGGGGGCGGCCTATGGCTACACCTTC.

The rearrangement joins TRBV7-6 to TRBJ2-7; a weak D match, TRBD1 (5 bases). Trimming cost V 3 bases and J 3 bases, with 6 bases left between them. The CDR3 has 12 residues. Per the germline V gene, CDR1 is SGHVS and CDR2 is FNYEAQ. CDR3 sequence (DNA): TGTGCCAGCAGCTTTGACAGCTACGAGCAGTACTTC. This translates into CASSFDSYEQYF.

The gene calls are TRBV7-9 and TRBJ2-7, with 10 bases fitting TRBD1. Germline values: CDR1 SEHNR, CDR2 FQNEAQ (reference sequence). This CDR3 is 15 amino acids long. V was clipped by 5 bases and J by 4 bases; unmatched bases: 8. CDR3 in amino acids: CASSTSRDRGYEQYF. CDR3 in DNA: TGTGCCAGCAGCACTTCCCGGGACAGGGGATACGAGCAGTACTTC.

The V call is TRBV5-1, the J call TRBJ2-5, with unresolved D. The CDR3 is 12 amino acids. Germline V gene sequence: CDR1 SGHRS, CDR2 YFSETQ. The V end was cut by 3 bases, the J end by 2 bases, with 5 bases between. The CDR3 sequence: CASSSRQETQYF. The CDR3 region has the DNA TGCGCCAGCAGCTCTAGGCAAGAGACCCAGTACTTC.

This chain links TRBV30 with TRBJ1-1, with unresolved D. Trimming shortened V by 0 bases and J by 3 bases, and 8 bases separated the two germline ends. The germline CDR1 and CDR2 sequences are GTSNPN and SVGIG (reference sequence). This CDR3 spans 13 amino acids. CDR3 sequence: CAWSVQRDTEAFF. CDR3 nucleotides: TGTGCCTGGAGTGTACAGAGGGACACTGAAGCTTTCTTT.

J is TRBJ2-7 and V is TRBV28; 9 nucleotides match TRBD1. CDR1 is MDHEN and CDR2 is SYDVKM in the germline V gene. Losses at the gene ends were 3 bases for V and 3 bases for J; bases not matched to a gene: 3. The CDR3 sequence is 14 residues long. CDR3 coding DNA: TGTGCCAGCAGTTTGAGACAGGGGGTCTACGAGCAGTACTTC. It is translated as CASSLRQGVYEQYF.

This clone came up once. The chain is built from TRBV13 and TRBJ2-1; TRBD1 aligns across 8 bases. Unmatched junction bases numbered 7, after V lost 0 bases and J lost 9 bases. Germline assignment: CDR1 PRHDT and CDR2 FYEKMQ (reference sequence). The CDR3 is 15 amino acids. This CDR3 is CASSLGGQGSGEQFF. The CDR3 DNA is TGTGCCAGCAGCTTAGGCGGACAGGGCTCCGGTGAGCAGTTCTTC.

This clone was detected a few times. The chain links TRBV19 to TRBJ1-2, with 7 bases matching TRBD1. V shed 6 bases and J 4 bases; nucleotides not matched to a gene: 5. Looked up from germline, CDR1 is LNHDA and CDR2 is SQIVND (reference sequence). The CDR3 is 13 residues long. The DNA for the CDR3 is TGTGCCAGTAGGCCGGGACAGCCCTATGGCTACACCTTC. It yields the protein CASRPGQPYGYTF.

The chain couples TRBV7-2 to TRBJ1-2; 9 bases align to TRBD1. The CDR3 runs 15 residues. V lost 4 bases, J lost 5 bases, and 8 bases stayed unmatched. CDR1 and CDR2 (germline): SGHTA, FQGNSA. The CDR3 bases are TGTGCCAGCAGCTCGGGACAGGGCAAAACTTATGGCTACACCTTC. This translates into CASSSGQGKTYGYTF. The variable domain in full, completed from reference TRBV7-2 and TRBJ1-2, reads GAGVSQSPSNKVTEKGKDVELRCDPISGHTALYWYRQSLGQGLEFLIYFQGNSAPDKSGLPSDRFSAERTGGSVSTLTIQRTQQEDSAVYLCASSSGQGKTYGYTFGSGTRLTVV.